These T cell receptor beta chains were read from a single sample in a study of blood T cell repertoires in COVID-19. Here immunoSEQ multiplex PCR was the method, and the copy in TCRdb shows in-frame clones only, minus some. Here the sample spans around 140,000 clones, roughly 84% being singletons. Sequencing was carried out using peripheral blood. These receptors were taken from a man aged 55 to 70 with active or convalescent COVID-19. Both conserved end residues are part of each CDR3. Fields, in order: clone size, D gene, V gene, J gene, CDR3 DNA, CDR3 protein. The D gene is left open where the match is weak. Rows may omit the clone size; those that give it use once, few, many or a size class.

>-|TRBD1|TRBV9|TRBJ1-2
TGTGCCAGCAGCGAGGACAGGTCTCCCTATGGCTACACCTTC
CASSEDRSPYGYTF
>few|TRBD1|TRBV7-9|TRBJ1-5
TGTGCCAGCAGCCCCGGGGACAGGGGGCTGAATCAGCCCCAGCATTTT
CASSPGDRGLNQPQHF
>once|TRBD1|TRBV7-8|TRBJ1-4
TGTGCCAGCAGCCGCTCCGACAGGGTAGGAAAACTGTTTTTT
CASSRSDRVGKLFF
>once|TRBD2|TRBV7-8|TRBJ2-1
TGTGCCAGCAGCTTAATCGCGGGAGCGTACAATGAGCAGTTCTTC
CASSLIAGAYNEQFF
>-|-|TRBV18|TRBJ1-1
TGTGCCAGCTCACTTTGGGCAGCGGCGAACACTGAAGCTTTCTTT
CASSLWAAANTEAFF
>-|TRBD1|TRBV5-1|TRBJ2-1
TGCGCCAGCAGCTTGGGGCAGGGGGCCGATGAGCAGTTCTTC
CASSLGQGADEQFF
>-|TRBD1|TRBV11-3|TRBJ2-1
TGTGCCAGCAGCCCTGACAGGGTGGGGGAGCAGTTCTTC
CASSPDRVGEQFF
>-|TRBD1|TRBV12-5|TRBJ2-5
TGTGCTAGTGGTTCGTTCGGGACAGGGCCACCGACCCAGTACTTC
CASGSFGTGPPTQYF
>-|TRBD1|TRBV24-1|TRBJ1-1
TGTGCCACCAGTGAGACAGGGGCGGGGAACACTGAAGCTTTCTTT
CATSETGAGNTEAFF
>-|-|TRBV6-5|TRBJ1-1
TGTGCCAGCGCTAGAACGGGGAACACTGAAGCTTTCTTT
CASARTGNTEAFF
>-|TRBD1|TRBV18|TRBJ1-1
TGTGCCAGCGCAATACCCGGGACAGTGAACACTGAAGCTTTCTTT
CASAIPGTVNTEAFF
>-|-|TRBV24-1|TRBJ2-4
TGTGCCACCAGTGACCGGGACACCGGGGACATTCAGTACTTC
CATSDRDTGDIQYF
>-|TRBD2|TRBV19|TRBJ2-3
TGTGCCAGTAGTACCGGCCGAGTTAGCGGGGAGAGCACAGATACGCAGTATTTT
CASSTGRVSGESTDTQYF
>many|TRBD2|TRBV29-1|TRBJ2-1
TGCAGCGTTGAGGGAGGGATAAAATACAATGAGCAGTTCTTC
CSVEGGIKYNEQFF
>once|TRBD1|TRBV10-2|TRBJ2-7
TGCGCCAGCTCCCTCGGGACAGGGTACGAGCAGTACTTC
CASSLGTGYEQYF
>-|-|TRBV19|TRBJ1-5
TGTGCCAGTAGTACCACGAGGCAGGGGTTCGACAATCAGCCCCAGCATTTT
CASSTTRQGFDNQPQHF
>-|TRBD1|TRBV5-4|TRBJ1-6
TGTGCCAGCAGCAGGGACAGGGCCAATTCACCCCTCCACTTT
CASSRDRANSPLHF
>-|-|TRBV30|TRBJ1-2
TGTGCCTGGAGTTTTGGTCCGTTTACGAGCTCAGGCTACACCTTC
CAWSFGPFTSSGYTF
>-|-|TRBV25-1|TRBJ1-2
TGTGCCAGCAGTGACCCGCGGGGATTCTATGGCTACACCTTC
CASSDPRGFYGYTF
>-|-|TRBV6-2/TRBV6-3|TRBJ2-1
TGTGCCAGCAGTTTTACAAGTTACAATGAGCAGTTCTTC
CASSFTSYNEQFF
>-|TRBD1|TRBV7-2|TRBJ1-3
TGTGCCAGCAGCCCAGGGGGAGGCCGGAACACCATATATTTT
CASSPGGGRNTIYF
>-|TRBD2|TRBV6-5|TRBJ2-1
TGTGCCAGCTGGACACTAGCGGGATCCTACAATGAGCAGTTCTTC
CASWTLAGSYNEQFF